This T cell receptor beta chain was obtained from a study of T cell clonotyping in hematopoietic cell transplantation. Germline CDR1 and CDR2: MNHNY and SVGAGI (reference sequence). V lost 0 bases, J lost 5 bases, and 5 bases stayed unmatched. The CDR3 runs 15 residues. Study outcomes and limitations: Pathologically expanded recipient clonotypes increased progressively from day 30 to day 180 as diversity fell.

Remarks on this clone: Its specificity is not known.

The protocol was immunoSEQ multiplex PCR, while the TCRdb copy is restricted to in-frame clones and leaves out a portion. The profile covers around 4,000 clones, with 85% to 95% appearing a single time and approximately 1% taken by the ten largest. The chain employs TRBV6-6 and TRBJ1-1; 8 nucleotides align to TRBD1. The specimen was PBMCs, collected 30 days after allogeneic stem cell transplant. The origin of this receptor is a male patient between 50 and 60 years old who had an allogeneic stem cell transplant from a related donor, so the T cells may come from the graft donor. Some clones in this sample may be carry-over from other donors' samples. CDR3 nucleotides: TGTGCCAGCAGTTACTCGCCAGGACAGGGTACTGAAGCTTTCTTT. Translation: CASSYSPGQGTEAFF.